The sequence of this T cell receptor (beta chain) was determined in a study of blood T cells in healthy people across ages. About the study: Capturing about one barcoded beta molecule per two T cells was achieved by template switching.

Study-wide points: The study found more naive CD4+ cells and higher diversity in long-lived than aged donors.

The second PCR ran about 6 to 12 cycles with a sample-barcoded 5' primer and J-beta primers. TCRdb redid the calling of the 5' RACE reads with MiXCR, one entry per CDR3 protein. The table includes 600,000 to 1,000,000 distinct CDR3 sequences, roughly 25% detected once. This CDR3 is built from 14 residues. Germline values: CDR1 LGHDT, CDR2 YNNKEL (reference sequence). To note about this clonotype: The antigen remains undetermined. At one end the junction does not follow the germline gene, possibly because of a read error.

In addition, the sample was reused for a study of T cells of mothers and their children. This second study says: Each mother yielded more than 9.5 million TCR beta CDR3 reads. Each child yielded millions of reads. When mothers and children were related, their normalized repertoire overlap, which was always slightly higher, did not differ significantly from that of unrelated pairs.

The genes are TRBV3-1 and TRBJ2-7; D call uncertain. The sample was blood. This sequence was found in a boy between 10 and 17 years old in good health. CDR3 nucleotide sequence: TGTGCCAGCAGCCAAGGCTTAGACAACTACGGGCAGTACTTC. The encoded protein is CASSQGLDNYGQYF.